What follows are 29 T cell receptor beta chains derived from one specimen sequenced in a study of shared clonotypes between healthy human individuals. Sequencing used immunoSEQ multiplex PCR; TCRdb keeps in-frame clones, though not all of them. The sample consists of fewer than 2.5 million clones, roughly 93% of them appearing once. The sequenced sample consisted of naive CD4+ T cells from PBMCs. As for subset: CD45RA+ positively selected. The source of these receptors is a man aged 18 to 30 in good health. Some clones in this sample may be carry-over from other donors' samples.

The CDR3 protein is CASSLRAGNSPLHF. CDR3 bases: TGTGCCAGCAGCTTGAGAGCAGGGAATTCACCCCTCCACTTT. V is TRBV5-6 and J is TRBJ1-6; TRBD1 is a possible D gene (5 bases). Trimming took off 1 base at V and 7 bases at J, with 9 bases between the two ends. Germline values: CDR1 SGHDT, CDR2 YYEEEE. The CDR3 runs 14 residues.

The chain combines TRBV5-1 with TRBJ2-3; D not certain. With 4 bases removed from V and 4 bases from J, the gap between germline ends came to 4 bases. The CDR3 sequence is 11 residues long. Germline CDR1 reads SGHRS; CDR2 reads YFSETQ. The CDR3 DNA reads TGCGCCAGCAGCGTCTCAGATACGCAGTATTTT. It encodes CASSVSDTQYF.

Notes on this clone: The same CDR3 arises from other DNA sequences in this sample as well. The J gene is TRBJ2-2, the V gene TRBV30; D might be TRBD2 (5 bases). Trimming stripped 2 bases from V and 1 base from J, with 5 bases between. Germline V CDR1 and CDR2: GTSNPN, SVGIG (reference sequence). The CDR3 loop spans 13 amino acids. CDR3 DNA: TGTGCCTGGAGTAGCGGGAACACCGGGGAGCTGTTTTTT. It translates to CAWSSGNTGELFF. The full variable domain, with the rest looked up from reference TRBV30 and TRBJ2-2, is SQTIHQWPATLVQPVGSPLSLECTVEGTSNPNLYWYRQAAGRGLQLLFYSVGIGQISSEVPQNLSASRPQDRQFILSSKKLLLSDSGFYLCAWSSGNTGELFFGEGSRLTVL.

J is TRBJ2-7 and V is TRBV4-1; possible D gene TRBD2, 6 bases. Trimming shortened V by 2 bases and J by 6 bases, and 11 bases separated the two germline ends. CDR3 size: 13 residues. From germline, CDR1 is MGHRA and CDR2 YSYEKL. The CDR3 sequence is CASSQLGEVEQYF. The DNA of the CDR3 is TGCGCCAGCAGCCAACTAGGGGAGGTCGAGCAGTACTTC.

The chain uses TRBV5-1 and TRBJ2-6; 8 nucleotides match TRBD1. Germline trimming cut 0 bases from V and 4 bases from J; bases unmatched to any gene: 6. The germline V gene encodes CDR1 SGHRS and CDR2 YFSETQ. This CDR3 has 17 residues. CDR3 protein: CASSLVGRGLGANVLTF. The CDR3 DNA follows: TGCGCCAGCAGCTTGGTAGGCAGGGGGCTAGGGGCCAACGTCCTGACTTTC.

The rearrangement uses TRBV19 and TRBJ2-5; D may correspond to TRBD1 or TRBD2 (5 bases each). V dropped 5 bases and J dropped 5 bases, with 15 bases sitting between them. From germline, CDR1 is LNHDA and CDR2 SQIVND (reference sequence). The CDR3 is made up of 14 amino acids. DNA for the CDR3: TGTGCCAGTAGTGCGATGGGGGTAGGTGAGACCCAGTACTTC. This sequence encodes CASSAMGVGETQYF.

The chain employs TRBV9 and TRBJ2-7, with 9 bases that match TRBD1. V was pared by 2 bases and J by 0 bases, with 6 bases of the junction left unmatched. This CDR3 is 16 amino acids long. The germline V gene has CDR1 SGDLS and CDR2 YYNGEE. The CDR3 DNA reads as TGTGCCAGCAGCGTGGGGGGGACAGGGAGCTCCTACGAGCAGTACTTC. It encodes CASSVGGTGSSYEQYF.

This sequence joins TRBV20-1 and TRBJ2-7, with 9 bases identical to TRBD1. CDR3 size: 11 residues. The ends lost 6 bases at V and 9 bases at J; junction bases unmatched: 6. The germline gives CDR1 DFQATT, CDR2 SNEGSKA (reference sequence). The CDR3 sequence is CSASGQGRQYF. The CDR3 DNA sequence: TGCAGTGCCTCTGGACAGGGGCGGCAGTACTTC.

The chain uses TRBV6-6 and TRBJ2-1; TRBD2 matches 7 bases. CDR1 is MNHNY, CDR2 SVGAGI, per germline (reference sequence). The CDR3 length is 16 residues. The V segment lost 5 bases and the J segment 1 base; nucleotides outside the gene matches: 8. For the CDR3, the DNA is TGTGCCAGCAGTACCACTAGCGTGGAATCCTACAATGAGCAGTTCTTC. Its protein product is CASSTTSVESYNEQFF.

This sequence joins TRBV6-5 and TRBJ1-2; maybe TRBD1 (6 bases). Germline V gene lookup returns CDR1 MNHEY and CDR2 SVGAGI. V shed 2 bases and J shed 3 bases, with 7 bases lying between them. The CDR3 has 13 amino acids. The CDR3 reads CASSYGTYYGYTF. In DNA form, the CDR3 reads TGTGCCAGCAGTTACGGGACATACTATGGCTACACCTTC.

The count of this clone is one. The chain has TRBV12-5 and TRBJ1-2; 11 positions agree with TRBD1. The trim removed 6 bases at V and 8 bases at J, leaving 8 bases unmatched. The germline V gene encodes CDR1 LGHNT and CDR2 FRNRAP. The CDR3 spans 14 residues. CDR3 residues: CASGLTGTGGGYTF. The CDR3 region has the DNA TGTGCTAGTGGCTTAACCGGGACAGGGGGAGGCTACACCTTC.

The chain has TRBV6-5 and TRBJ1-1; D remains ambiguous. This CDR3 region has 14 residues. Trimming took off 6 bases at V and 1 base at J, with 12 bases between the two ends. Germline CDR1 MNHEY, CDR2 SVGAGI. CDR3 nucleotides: TGTGCCAGCAGACGGACCCGGGAGAACACTGAAGCTTTCTTT. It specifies CASRRTRENTEAFF.

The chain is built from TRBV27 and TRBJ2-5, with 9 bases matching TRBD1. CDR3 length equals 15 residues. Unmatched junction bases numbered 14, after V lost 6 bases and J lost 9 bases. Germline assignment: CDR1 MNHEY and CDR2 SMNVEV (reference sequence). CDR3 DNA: TGTGCCAGCAGCCCTCCCGGGACAGGGTCTGAGGCCCAGTACTTC. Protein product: CASSPPGTGSEAQYF.

The chain's CDR3 is CASSYSITGGTEQYF. The CDR3, as DNA: TGTGCCAGCAGTTACTCGATTACGGGAGGGACCGAGCAGTACTTC. The chain combines TRBV6-5 with TRBJ2-7, with 8 bases aligning to TRBD2. J gave up 6 bases and V 0 bases, and 7 bases lay outside the gene matches. The CDR3 has 15 residues. Looked up from germline, CDR1 is MNHEY and CDR2 is SVGAGI.

The CDR3 here is CASSLRQGYNEQFF. The CDR3 DNA follows: TGTGCCAGCAGCCTCCGACAGGGTTACAATGAGCAGTTCTTC. The chain joins TRBV5-8 to TRBJ2-1, with 7 bases aligning to TRBD1. In germline, CDR1 is SGHTS, CDR2 YDEGEE. The V segment lost 4 bases and the J segment 4 bases; nucleotides outside the gene matches: 5. The CDR3 runs to 14 residues.

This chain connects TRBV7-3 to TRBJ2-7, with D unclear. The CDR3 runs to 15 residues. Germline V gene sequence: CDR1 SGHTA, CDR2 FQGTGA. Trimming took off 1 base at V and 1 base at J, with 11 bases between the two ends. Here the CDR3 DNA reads TGTGCCAGCAGCTTAAGTCCAGTTCAGTCCTACGAGCAGTACTTC. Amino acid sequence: CASSLSPVQSYEQYF. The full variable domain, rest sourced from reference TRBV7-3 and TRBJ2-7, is GAGVSQTPSNKVTEKGKYVELRCDPISGHTALYWYRQSLGQGPEFLIYFQGTGAADDSGLPNDRFFAVRPEGSVSTLKIQRTERGDSAVYLCASSLSPVQSYEQYFGPGTRLTVT.

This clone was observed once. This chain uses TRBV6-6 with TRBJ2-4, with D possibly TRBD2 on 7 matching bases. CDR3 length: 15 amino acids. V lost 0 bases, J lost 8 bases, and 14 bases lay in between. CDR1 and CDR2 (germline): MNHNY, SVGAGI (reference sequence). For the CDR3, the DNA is TGTGCCAGCAGTTACTCTGCGGGGGCTAGGGACATTCAGTACTTC. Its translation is CASSYSAGARDIQYF.

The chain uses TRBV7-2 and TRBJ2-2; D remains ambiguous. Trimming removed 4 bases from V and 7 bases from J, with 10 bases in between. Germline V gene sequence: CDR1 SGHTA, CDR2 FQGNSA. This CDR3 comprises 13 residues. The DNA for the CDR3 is TGTGCCAGCAGCTATGTGTCGGTCGGGGAGCTGTTTTTT. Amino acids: CASSYVSVGELFF. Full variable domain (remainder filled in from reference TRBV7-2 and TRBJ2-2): GAGVSQSPSNKVTEKGKDVELRCDPISGHTALYWYRQSLGQGLEFLIYFQGNSAPDKSGLPSDRFSAERTGGSVSTLTIQRTQQEDSAVYLCASSYVSVGELFFGEGSRLTVL.

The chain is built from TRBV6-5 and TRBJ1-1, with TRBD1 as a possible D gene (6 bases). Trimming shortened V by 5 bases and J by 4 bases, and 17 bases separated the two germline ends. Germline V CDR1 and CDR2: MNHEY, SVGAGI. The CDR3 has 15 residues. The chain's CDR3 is CASSPWTVFGTEAFF. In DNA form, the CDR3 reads TGTGCCAGCAGTCCTTGGACAGTATTCGGCACTGAAGCTTTCTTT.

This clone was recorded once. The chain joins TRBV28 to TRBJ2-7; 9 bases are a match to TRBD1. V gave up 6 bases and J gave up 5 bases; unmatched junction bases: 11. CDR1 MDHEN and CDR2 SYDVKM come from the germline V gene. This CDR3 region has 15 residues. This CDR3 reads CASRLVWDRAHEQYF. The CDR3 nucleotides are TGTGCCAGCAGGCTGGTTTGGGACAGGGCCCACGAGCAGTACTTC.

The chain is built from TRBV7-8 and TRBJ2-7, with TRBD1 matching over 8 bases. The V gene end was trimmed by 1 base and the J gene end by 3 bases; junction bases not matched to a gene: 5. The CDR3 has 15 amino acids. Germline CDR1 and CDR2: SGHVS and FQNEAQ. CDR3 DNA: TGTGCCAGCAGCTTAGGGACAGGGTATTACTACGAGCAGTACTTC. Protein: CASSLGTGYYYEQYF.

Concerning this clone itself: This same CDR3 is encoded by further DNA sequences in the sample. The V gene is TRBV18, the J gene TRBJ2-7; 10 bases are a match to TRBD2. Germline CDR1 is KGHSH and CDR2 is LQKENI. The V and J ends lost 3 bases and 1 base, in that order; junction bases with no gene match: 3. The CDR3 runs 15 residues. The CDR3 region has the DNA TGTGCCAGCTCACCTACTAGCGGGGCTTCCTACGAGCAGTACTTC. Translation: CASSPTSGASYEQYF. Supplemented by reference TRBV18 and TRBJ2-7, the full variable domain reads NAGVMQNPRHLVRRRGQEARLRCSPMKGHSHVYWYRQLPEEGLKFMVYLQKENIIDESGMPKERFSAEFPKEGPSILRIQQVVRGDSAAYFCASSPTSGASYEQYFGPGTRLTVT.

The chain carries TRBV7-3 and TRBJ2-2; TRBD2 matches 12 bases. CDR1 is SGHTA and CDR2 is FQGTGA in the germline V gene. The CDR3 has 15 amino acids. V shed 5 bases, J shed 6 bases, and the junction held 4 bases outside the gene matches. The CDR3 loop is CASSLGLAGSGELFF. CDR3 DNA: TGTGCCAGCAGCCTTGGACTAGCGGGATCCGGGGAGCTGTTTTTT.

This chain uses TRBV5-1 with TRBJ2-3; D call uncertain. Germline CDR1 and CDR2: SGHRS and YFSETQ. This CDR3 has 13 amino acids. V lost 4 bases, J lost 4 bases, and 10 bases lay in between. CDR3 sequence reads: CASSVEKPDTQYF. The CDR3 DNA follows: TGCGCCAGCAGCGTGGAGAAGCCAGATACGCAGTATTTT.

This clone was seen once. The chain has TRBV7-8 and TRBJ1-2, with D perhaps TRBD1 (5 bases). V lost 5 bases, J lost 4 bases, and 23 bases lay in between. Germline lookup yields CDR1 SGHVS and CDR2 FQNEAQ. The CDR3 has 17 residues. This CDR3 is CASSRQNPGGDFYGYTF. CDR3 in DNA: TGTGCCAGCAGCCGACAAAATCCCGGGGGTGACTTCTATGGCTACACCTTC. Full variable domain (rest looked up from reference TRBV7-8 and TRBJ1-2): GAGVSQSPRYKVAKRGQDVALRCDPISGHVSLFWYQQALGQGPEFLTYFQNEAQLDKSGLPSDRFFAERPEGSVSTLKIQRTQQEDSAVYLCASSRQNPGGDFYGYTFGSGTRLTVV.

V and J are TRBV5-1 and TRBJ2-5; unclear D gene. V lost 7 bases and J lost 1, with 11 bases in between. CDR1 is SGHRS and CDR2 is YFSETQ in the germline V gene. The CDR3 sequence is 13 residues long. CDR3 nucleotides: TGCGCCAGCGCCCCCCTGCGCCAAGAGACCCAGTACTTC. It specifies CASAPLRQETQYF.

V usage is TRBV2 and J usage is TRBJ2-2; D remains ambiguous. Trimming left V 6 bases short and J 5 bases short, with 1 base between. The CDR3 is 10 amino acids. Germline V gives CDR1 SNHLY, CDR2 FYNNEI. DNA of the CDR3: TGTGCCAGCAGAACCGGGGAGCTGTTTTTT. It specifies CASRTGELFF.

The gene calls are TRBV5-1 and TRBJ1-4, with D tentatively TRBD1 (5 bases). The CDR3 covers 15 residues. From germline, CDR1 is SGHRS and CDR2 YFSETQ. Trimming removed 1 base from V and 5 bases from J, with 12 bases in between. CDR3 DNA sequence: TGCGCCAGCAGCTTGCTTGGCAGGGAAAATGAAAAACTGTTTTTT. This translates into CASSLLGRENEKLFF. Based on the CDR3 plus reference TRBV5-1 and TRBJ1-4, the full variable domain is KAGVTQTPRYLIKTRGQQVTLSCSPISGHRSVSWYQQTPGQGLQFLFEYFSETQRNKGNFPGRFSGRQFSNSRSEMNVSTLELGDSALYLCASSLLGRENEKLFFGSGTQLSVL.

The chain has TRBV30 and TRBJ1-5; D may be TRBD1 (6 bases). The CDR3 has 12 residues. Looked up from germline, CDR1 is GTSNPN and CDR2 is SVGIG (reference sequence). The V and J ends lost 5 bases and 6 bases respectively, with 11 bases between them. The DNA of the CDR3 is TGTGCCTGGGGGGGGCAGGGTCAGCCCCAGCATTTT. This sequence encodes CAWGGQGQPQHF.